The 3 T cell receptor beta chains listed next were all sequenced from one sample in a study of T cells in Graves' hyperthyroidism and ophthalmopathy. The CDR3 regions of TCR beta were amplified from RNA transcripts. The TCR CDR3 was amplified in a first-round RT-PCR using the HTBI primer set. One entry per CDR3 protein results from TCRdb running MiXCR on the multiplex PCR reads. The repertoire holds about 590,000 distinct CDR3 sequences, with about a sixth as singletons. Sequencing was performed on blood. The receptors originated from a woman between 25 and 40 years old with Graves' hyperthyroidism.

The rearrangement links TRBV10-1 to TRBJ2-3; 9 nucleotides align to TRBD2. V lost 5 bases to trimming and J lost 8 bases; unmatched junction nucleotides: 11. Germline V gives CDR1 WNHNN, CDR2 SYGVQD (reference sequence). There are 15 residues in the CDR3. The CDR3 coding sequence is TGCGCCAGCAGTCAATTAGCGGGAGCCCTAGTTACGCAGTATTTT. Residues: CASSQLAGALVTQYF.

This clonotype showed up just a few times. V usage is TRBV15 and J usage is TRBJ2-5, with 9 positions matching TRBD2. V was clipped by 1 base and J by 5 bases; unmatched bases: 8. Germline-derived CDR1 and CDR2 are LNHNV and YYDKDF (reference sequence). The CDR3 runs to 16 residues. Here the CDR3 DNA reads TGTGCCACCAGCAGAGCGGGCGGGAGGGCCTGGGAGACCCAGTACTTC. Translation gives CATSRAGGRAWETQYF.

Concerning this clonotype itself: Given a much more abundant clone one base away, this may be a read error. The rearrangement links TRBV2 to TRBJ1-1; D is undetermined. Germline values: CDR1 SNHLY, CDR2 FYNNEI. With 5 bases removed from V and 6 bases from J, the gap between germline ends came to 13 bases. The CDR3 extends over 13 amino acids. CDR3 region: CASSTAAGAEAFF. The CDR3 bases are TGTGCCAGCAGTACAGCGGCAGGCGCTGAAGCTTTCTTT.